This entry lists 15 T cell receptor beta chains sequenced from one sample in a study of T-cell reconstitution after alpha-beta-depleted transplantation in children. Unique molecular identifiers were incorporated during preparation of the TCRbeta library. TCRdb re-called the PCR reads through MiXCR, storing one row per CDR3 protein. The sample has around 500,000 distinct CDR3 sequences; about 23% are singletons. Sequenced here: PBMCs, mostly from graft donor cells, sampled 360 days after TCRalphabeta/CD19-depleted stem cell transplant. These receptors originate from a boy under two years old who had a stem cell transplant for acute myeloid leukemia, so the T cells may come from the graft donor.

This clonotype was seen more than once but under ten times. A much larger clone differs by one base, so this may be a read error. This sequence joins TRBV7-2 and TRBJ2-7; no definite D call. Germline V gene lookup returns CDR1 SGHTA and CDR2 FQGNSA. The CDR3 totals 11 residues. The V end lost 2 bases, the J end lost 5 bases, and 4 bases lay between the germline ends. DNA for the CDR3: TGTGCCAGCAGCTTAACCCACGAGCAGTACTTC. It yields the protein CASSLTHEQYF.

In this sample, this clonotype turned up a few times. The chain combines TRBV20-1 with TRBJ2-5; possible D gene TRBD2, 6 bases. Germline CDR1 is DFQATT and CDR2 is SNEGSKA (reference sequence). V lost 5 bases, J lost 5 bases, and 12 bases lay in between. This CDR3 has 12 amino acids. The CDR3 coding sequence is TGCAGTGCTGCCGGGGGTAGCGAGACCCAGTACTTC. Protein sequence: CSAAGGSETQYF.

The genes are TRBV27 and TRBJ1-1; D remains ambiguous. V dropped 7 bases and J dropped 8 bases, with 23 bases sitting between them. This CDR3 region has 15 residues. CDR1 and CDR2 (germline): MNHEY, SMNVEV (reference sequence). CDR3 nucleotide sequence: TGTGCCAGCAAATGGGCGCTGGCACCTCGTTGGGAAGCTTTCTTT. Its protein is CASKWALAPRWEAFF.

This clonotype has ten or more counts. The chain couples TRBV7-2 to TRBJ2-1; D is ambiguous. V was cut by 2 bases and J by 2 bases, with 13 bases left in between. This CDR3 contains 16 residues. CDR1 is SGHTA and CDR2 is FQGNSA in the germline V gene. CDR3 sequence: CASSLWLGSPYNEQFF. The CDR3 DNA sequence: TGTGCCAGCAGCTTATGGTTGGGATCTCCCTACAATGAGCAGTTCTTC.

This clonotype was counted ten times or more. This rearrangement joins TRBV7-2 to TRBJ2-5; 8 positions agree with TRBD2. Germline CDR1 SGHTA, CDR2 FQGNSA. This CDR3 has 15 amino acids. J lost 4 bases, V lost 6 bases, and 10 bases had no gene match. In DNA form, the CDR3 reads TGTGCCAGCAGTCTAGGTACTAGCGGCAGAGAGACCCAGTACTTC. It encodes CASSLGTSGRETQYF. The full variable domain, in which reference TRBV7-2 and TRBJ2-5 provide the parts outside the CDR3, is GAGVSQSPSNKVTEKGKDVELRCDPISGHTALYWYRQSLGQGLEFLIYFQGNSAPDKSGLPSDRFSAERTGGSVSTLTIQRTQQEDSAVYLCASSLGTSGRETQYFGPGTRLLVL.

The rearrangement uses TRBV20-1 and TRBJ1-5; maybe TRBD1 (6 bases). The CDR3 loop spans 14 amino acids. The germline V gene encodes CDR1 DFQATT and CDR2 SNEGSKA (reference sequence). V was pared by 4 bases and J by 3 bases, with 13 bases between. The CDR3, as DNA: TGCAGTGCTATCCGGGACACGGCCAATCAGCCCCAGCATTTT. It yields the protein CSAIRDTANQPQHF.

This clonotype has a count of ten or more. CDR3 protein: CASSAGTSDQETQYF. In DNA, the CDR3 is TGTGCCAGCAGCGCCGGGACTAGCGATCAAGAGACCCAGTACTTC. This chain joins TRBV9 and TRBJ2-5, with 10 bases matching TRBD2. CDR1 and CDR2 from the germline V gene are SGDLS and YYNGEE. V lost 3 bases and J lost 2; bases outside the gene matches: 4. The length of the CDR3 is 15 residues. The complete variable domain, with remaining parts taken from reference TRBV9 and TRBJ2-5, reads DSGVTQTPKHLITATGQRVTLRCSPRSGDLSVYWYQQSLDQGLQFLIQYYNGEERAKGNILERFSAQQFPDLHSELNLSSLELGDSALYFCASSAGTSDQETQYFGPGTRLLVL.

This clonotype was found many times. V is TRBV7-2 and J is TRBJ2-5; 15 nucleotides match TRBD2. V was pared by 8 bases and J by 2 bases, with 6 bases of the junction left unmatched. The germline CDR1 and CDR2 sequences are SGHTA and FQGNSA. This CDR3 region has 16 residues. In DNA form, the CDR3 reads TGTGCCAGCGGGACTAGCGGGGGGAGGGGTCAAGAGACCCAGTACTTC. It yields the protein CASGTSGGRGQETQYF.

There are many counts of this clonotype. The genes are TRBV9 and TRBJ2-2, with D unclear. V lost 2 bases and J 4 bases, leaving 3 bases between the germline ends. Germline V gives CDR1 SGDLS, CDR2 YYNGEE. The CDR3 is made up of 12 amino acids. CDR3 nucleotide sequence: TGTGCCAGCAGCGTGGTCACCGGGGAGCTGTTTTTT. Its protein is CASSVVTGELFF.

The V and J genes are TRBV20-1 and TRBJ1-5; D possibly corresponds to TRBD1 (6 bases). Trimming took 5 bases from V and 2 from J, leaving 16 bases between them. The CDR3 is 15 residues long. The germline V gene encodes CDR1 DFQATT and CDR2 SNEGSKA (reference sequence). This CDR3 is CSAQLRGAGNQPQHF. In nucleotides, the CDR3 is TGCAGTGCTCAACTCAGGGGAGCGGGCAATCAGCCCCAGCATTTT.

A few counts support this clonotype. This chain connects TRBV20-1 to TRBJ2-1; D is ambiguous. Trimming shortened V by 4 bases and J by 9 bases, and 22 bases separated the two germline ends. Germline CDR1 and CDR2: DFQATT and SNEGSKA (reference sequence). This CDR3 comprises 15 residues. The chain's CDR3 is CSAIKPGPHKGEQFF. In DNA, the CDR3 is TGCAGTGCTATTAAACCCGGACCCCACAAGGGTGAGCAGTTCTTC.

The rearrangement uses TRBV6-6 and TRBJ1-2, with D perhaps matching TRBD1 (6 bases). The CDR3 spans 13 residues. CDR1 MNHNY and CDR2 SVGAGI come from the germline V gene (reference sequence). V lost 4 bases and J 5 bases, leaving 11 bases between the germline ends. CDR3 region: CASSWQGRYGYTF. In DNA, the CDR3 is TGTGCCAGCAGTTGGCAGGGGCGTTATGGCTACACCTTC.

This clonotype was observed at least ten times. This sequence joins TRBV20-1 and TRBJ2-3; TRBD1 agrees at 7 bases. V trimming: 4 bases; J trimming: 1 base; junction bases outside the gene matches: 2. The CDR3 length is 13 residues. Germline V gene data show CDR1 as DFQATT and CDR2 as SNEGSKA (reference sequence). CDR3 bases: TGCAGTGCTAAGCAGGGGGGCACAGATACGCAGTATTTT. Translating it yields CSAKQGGTDTQYF.

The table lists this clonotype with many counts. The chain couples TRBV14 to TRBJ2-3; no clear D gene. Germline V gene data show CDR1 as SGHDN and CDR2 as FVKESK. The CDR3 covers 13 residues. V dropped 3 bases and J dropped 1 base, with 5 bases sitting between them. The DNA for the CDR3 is TGTGCCAGCAGCCAGGCCCGCACAGATACGCAGTATTTT. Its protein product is CASSQARTDTQYF.

The CDR3 sequence is CAWSVAYRETQYF. The CDR3 DNA is TGTGCCTGGAGTGTAGCCTATAGGGAGACCCAGTACTTC. V and J are TRBV30 and TRBJ2-5; D ambiguous. Germline CDR1 is GTSNPN and CDR2 is SVGIG (reference sequence). The V end lost 0 bases, the J end lost 5 bases, and 10 bases lay between the germline ends. This CDR3 spans 13 amino acids.